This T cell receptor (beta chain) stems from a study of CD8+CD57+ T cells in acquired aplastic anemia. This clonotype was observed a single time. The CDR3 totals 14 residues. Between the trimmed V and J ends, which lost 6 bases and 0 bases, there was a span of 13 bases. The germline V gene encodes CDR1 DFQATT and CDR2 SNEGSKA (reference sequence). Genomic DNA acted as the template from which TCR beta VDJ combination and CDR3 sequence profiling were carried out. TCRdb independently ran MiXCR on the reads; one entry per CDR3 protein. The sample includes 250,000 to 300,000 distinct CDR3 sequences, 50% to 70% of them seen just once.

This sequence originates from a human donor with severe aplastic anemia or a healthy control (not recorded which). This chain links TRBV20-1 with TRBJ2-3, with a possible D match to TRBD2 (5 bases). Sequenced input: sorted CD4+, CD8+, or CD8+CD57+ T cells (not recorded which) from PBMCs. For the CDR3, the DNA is TGCAGTGCCGGCCGTGGGAGAAGCACAGATACGCAGTATTTT. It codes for CSAGRGRSTDTQYF.